This is a list of T cell receptor beta chains from one sample in a study of T cell repertoires in cytomegalovirus infection. MiXCR, applied by TCRdb to the reads, yields one record per CDR3 protein. The table includes about 890,000 distinct CDR3 sequences, around a third detected once. These receptors have no identified antigens. The sequencing here drew on cultured CD8+ T cells from PBMCs, taken from culture after CMV antigen stimulation. All receptors derive from a human donor in good health (CMV status not recorded). Some clones in this sample may be carry-over from other donors' samples. Both conserved end residues are part of each CDR3. Not all rows give a size; the values are once, few, many and, for expanded clones, a class.

j_gene	abundance	v_gene	len	CDR3aa
TRBJ2-3	-	TRBV7-9	18	CASSSFPTSSGTTDTQYF
TRBJ1-1	-	TRBV6-2/TRBV6-3	12	CASSKTGTAAFF
TRBJ2-7	few	TRBV12-3/TRBV12-4	15	CASSGPGQGNYEQYF
TRBJ2-1	-	TRBV14	13	CASSRERWDEQFF
TRBJ1-2	-	TRBV10-3	12	CAIKRTDYGYTF
TRBJ1-2	-	TRBV4-1	14	CASTPDQGSVGYTF
TRBJ2-3	-	TRBV29-1	13	CGLPGQGGHTQYF
TRBJ2-3	-	TRBV7-9	20	CASNTAMTSGARGSTDTQYF
TRBJ1-6	few	TRBV2	13	CASSGDGNSPLHF
TRBJ2-2	-	TRBV6-5	14	CASSYALGPGELFF
TRBJ2-1	once	TRBV27	15	CASSLIGPGDGEQFF
TRBJ2-7	few	TRBV9	16	CASSTHPGLAGDEQYF
TRBJ1-5	few	TRBV7-6	15	CASSFIPGSNQPQHF
TRBJ2-7	once	TRBV27	14	CASSSLGGLNEQYF
TRBJ1-1	-	TRBV19	13	CASSISQDTEAFF
TRBJ2-3	once	TRBV7-6	17	CTSSIFPSSGNTDTQYF
TRBJ2-7	-	TRBV12-3/TRBV12-4	15	CASSAGGGPSYEQYF
TRBJ2-5	-	TRBV28	16	CASSFNGGAGGETQYF
TRBJ1-5	few	TRBV20-1	15	CSARDRVNSNQPQHF
TRBJ2-5	-	TRBV18	15	CASSPINEGEETQYF
TRBJ1-6	few	TRBV9	14	CASSVEGVNSPLHF
TRBJ2-2	-	TRBV12-3/TRBV12-4	18	CASSTRILAGGNTGELFF
TRBJ2-3	many	TRBV5-8	15	CASSLEGFSTDTQYF
TRBJ1-2	few	TRBV20-1	16	CSARDEGPPAGYGYTF
TRBJ2-4	-	TRBV7-9	18	CASSTHSTGLLAKNIQYF
TRBJ2-5	few	TRBV19	16	CASSSLAGAQRGTQYF
TRBJ2-2	-	TRBV4-1	15	CASSQDSVTLRELFF
TRBJ1-4	-	TRBV2	15	CASSAAPGAGEKLFF
TRBJ2-1	few	TRBV6-1	17	CASSPTSSGGPGNEQFF
TRBJ2-3	-	TRBV5-1	16	CASSWRGTGGVDTQYF
TRBJ1-5	-	TRBV28	14	CASRRGLGNQPQHF
TRBJ2-5	few	TRBV7-2	13	CASSPRARETQYF
TRBJ2-5	few	TRBV6-5	14	CASSETSRWETQYF
TRBJ1-2	-	TRBV6-5	15	CASSREGTGVDGYTF
TRBJ2-1	-	TRBV6-5	13	CASSPDRGGEQFF
TRBJ2-5	-	TRBV7-8	16	CASSFLSGGERETQYF
TRBJ1-5	-	TRBV4-1	17	CASSQYTGAGSNRPQHF
TRBJ1-5	few	TRBV27	13	CASSRSLNQPQHF
TRBJ1-1	-	TRBV29-1	12	CSVEQGAGEAFF
TRBJ1-5	many	TRBV6-2/TRBV6-3	15	CASSWAVDSNQPQHF
TRBJ2-3	few	TRBV7-3	14	CASSSGGWADTQYF
TRBJ2-2	-	TRBV7-3	17	CASSPSAGFSSTGELFF
TRBJ2-5	many	TRBV6-2/TRBV6-3	16	CASSYRTSGHQETQYF
TRBJ2-3	-	TRBV7-4	16	CASSFPGTGSTDTQYF
TRBJ1-5	-	TRBV4-1	13	CASSDERDQPQHF
TRBJ1-2	-	TRBV7-9	14	CASSPRWAFYGYTF
TRBJ1-1	-	TRBV6-5	18	CASSYLGTGVGFDTEAFF
TRBJ2-4	-	TRBV5-4	21	CASSPPTGEGYLFPAKNIQYF